This entry concerns a single T cell receptor beta chain. Its antigen remains unidentified. The sample is drawn from a study of cytomegalovirus exposure and HLA in healthy donors. Germline V lookup: CDR1 MNHNS, CDR2 SASEGT. After removal of 6 bases from V and 7 bases from J, the junction contained 9 bases not matched to a gene. This CDR3 comprises 14 residues. Each of the donors was a healthy bone marrow donor. A multiplex PCR was run with 60 Vbeta primers and 13 Jbeta primers. TCRdb's copy holds only in-frame clones and misses some; the assay was immunoSEQ multiplex PCR. This sample has 95,000 to 150,000 clones, with 75% to 85% found just once. Findings and caveats of the study: What a later analysis showed was that several of the most significant clusters appeared linked to common viral pathogens. Highly shared variants forming one cluster were likely a sequencing artifact.

The receptor was derived from a female donor in good health and CMV-seropositive. Sequencing was performed on PBMCs. The V call is TRBV6-1, the J call TRBJ1-5, with TRBD1 identical over 7 bases. The CDR3 DNA sequence: TGTGCCAGCAGACCCGACAGGGCACGGCAGCCCCAGCATTTT. Protein sequence: CASRPDRARQPQHF.